Below, 7 T cell receptor beta chains from the same sample are listed, as sequenced in a study of blood T cell repertoires in COVID-19. Generated by immunoSEQ multiplex PCR, the TCRdb table keeps only in-frame clones and is missing some. The sample lists 140,000 or so clones, approximately 85% seen once, with less than 5% in the top ten. The sequencing input was peripheral blood. The receptor set was obtained from a woman of 80 years or more with acute or convalescent COVID-19.

The CDR3 sequence is CASSPSDRLLYGYTF. The CDR3 DNA is TGTGCCAGCAGCCCATCAGACAGACTTCTGTATGGCTACACCTTC. V gene TRBV4-2 combines with J gene TRBJ1-2; the D gene is possibly TRBD1 (5 bases). In germline, CDR1 is LGHNA, CDR2 YNFKEQ. CDR3 length equals 15 residues. V was cut by 4 bases and J by 5 bases, with 17 bases left in between.

The chain has TRBV24-1 and TRBJ2-1; TRBD2 aligns across 8 bases. CDR3 length equals 13 residues. Trimming removed 5 bases from V and 8 bases from J; junction bases left unmatched: 4. Germline CDR1 is KGHDR and CDR2 is SFDVKD. The CDR3 region is CATSVSGTHEQFF. The CDR3 DNA reads TGTGCCACCAGTGTTAGCGGGACCCATGAGCAGTTCTTC.

The chain is built from TRBV2 and TRBJ1-2; maybe TRBD1 (5 bases). The CDR3 is made up of 15 amino acids. Germline loops: CDR1 SNHLY, CDR2 FYNNEI. Trimming cost V 3 bases and J 2 bases, with 13 bases left between them. The CDR3 spells CASSDVQVGNYGYTF. Here the CDR3 DNA reads TGTGCCAGCAGTGATGTACAGGTGGGAAACTATGGCTACACCTTC.

The V call is TRBV9, the J call TRBJ2-3; 7 bases line up with TRBD1. The CDR3 contains 17 residues. V lost 5 bases to trimming and J lost 4 bases; unmatched junction nucleotides: 16. Germline loops: CDR1 SGDLS, CDR2 YYNGEE. The chain's CDR3 is CASSYQGVGRLSDTQYF. CDR3 coding DNA: TGTGCCAGCAGTTATCAGGGGGTTGGCCGCTTGTCAGATACGCAGTATTTT.

This sequence joins TRBV19 and TRBJ2-7; D is possibly TRBD2 (6 bases). V lost 5 bases to trimming and J lost 1 base, with 15 bases between them. This CDR3 comprises 15 residues. Germline CDR1 LNHDA, CDR2 SQIVND (reference sequence). CDR3 sequence: CASSPRDSDSYEQYF. CDR3 DNA sequence: TGTGCCAGTAGTCCACGGGACTCCGATTCCTACGAGCAGTACTTC.

The chain couples TRBV6-5 to TRBJ2-2; the D gene is possibly TRBD2 (5 bases). This CDR3 is built from 14 residues. V was clipped by 8 bases and J by 3 bases, with 13 bases between them. Germline lookup yields CDR1 MNHEY and CDR2 SVGAGI. The CDR3 nucleotides are TGTGCCAGCGCCCGAGGGCGGGACACCGGGGAGCTGTTTTTT. Its protein product is CASARGRDTGELFF.

This clone was seen only once. The V gene is TRBV6-4, the J gene TRBJ2-5; D gene unclear. The length of the CDR3 is 16 residues. V was shortened by 0 bases and J by 5 bases, with 16 bases between the two germline ends. Germline loops: CDR1 MRHNA, CDR2 SNTAGT. The CDR3: CASSDSIGRYAETQYF. CDR3 DNA sequence: TGTGCCAGCAGTGACTCGATCGGTCGGTACGCGGAGACCCAGTACTTC.